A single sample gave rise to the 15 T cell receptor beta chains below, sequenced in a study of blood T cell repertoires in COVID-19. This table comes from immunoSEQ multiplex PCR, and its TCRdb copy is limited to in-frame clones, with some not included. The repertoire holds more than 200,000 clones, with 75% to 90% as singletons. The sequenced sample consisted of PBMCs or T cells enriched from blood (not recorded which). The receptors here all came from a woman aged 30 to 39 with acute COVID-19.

CDR3 protein: CAIQAGTQGTQYF. The CDR3 DNA is TGTGCCATACAAGCGGGGACCCAGGGGACCCAGTACTTC. This rearrangement joins TRBV28 to TRBJ2-5, with TRBD2 identical over 7 bases. J lost 7 bases, V lost 10 bases, and 12 bases had no gene match. Germline loops: CDR1 MDHEN, CDR2 SYDVKM. The CDR3 totals 13 residues.

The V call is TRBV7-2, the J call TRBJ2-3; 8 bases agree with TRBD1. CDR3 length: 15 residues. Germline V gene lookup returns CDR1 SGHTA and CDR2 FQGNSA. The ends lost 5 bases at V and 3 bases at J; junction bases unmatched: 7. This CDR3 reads CASSLDRGRTDTQYF. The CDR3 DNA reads TGTGCCAGCAGCCTTGACAGGGGAAGGACAGATACGCAGTATTTT.

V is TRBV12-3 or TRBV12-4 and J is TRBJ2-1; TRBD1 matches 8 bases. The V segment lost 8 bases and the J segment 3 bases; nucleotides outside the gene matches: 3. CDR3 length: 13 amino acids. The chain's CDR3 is CASLGQGYNEQFF. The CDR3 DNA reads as TGTGCCAGCTTAGGACAGGGCTACAATGAGCAGTTCTTC.

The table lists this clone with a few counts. The CDR3 DNA reads TGTGCCAGCAGTTACCCTACAGGGCGGGGAAACACCATATATTTT. Protein: CASSYPTGRGNTIYF. This chain links TRBV6-6 with TRBJ1-3; D perhaps matches TRBD1 (6 bases). CDR3 size: 15 residues. Trimming stripped 2 bases from V and 4 bases from J, with 12 bases between. Germline V CDR1 and CDR2: MNHNY, SVGAGI (reference sequence).

In DNA form, the CDR3 reads TGTGCCAGCAGTTTATTCGCCGGTTTGGATACGCAGTATTTT. This codes for CASSLFAGLDTQYF. The rearrangement links TRBV28 to TRBJ2-3, with no clear D. Germline CDR1 and CDR2: MDHEN and SYDVKM. This CDR3 contains 14 residues. Trimming removed 1 base from V and 6 bases from J, with 11 bases in between.

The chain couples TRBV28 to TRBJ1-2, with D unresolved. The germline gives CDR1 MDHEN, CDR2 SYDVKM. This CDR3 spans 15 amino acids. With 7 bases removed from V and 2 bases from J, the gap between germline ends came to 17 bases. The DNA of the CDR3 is TGTGCCAGCAATGAGGGCGCTTTACCCAACTATGGCTACACCTTC. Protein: CASNEGALPNYGYTF.

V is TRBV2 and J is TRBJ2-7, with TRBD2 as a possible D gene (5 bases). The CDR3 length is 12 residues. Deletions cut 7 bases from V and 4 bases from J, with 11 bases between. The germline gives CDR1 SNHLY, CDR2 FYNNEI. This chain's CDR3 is CASTTRGYEQYF. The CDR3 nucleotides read TGTGCCAGCACAACTAGAGGGTACGAGCAGTACTTC.

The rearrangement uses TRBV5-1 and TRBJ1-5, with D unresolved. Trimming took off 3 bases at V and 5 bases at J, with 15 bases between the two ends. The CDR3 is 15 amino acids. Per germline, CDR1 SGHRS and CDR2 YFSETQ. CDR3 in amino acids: CASSSTGSSHQPQHF. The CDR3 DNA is TGCGCCAGCAGCTCGACGGGGAGTTCGCATCAGCCCCAGCATTTT.

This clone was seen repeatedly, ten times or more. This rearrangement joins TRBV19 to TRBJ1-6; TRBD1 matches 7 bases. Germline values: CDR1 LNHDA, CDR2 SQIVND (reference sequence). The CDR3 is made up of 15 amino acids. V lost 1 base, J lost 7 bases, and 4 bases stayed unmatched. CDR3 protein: CASSIGNRGNSPLHF. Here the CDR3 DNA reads TGTGCCAGTAGTATAGGCAACAGGGGAAATTCACCCCTCCACTTT.

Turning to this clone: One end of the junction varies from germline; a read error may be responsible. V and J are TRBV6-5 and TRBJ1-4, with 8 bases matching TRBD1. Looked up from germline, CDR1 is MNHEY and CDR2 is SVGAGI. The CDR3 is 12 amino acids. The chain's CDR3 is CASSLRTGQEVF. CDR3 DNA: TGTGCCAGCAGCCTGAGAACGGGACAGGAGGTTTTT.

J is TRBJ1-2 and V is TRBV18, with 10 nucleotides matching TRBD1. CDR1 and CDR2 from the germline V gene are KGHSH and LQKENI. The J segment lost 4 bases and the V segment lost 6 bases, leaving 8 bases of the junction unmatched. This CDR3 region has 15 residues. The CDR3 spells CASSGTGERGYGYTF. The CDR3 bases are TGTGCCAGCTCGGGGACAGGGGAAAGAGGCTATGGCTACACCTTC.

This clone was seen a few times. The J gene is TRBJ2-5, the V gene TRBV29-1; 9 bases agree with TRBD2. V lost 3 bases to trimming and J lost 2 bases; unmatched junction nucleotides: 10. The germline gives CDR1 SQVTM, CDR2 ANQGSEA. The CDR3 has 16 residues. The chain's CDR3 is CSVEVWREGPQETQYF. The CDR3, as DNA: TGCAGCGTTGAGGTCTGGCGGGAGGGCCCTCAAGAGACCCAGTACTTC.

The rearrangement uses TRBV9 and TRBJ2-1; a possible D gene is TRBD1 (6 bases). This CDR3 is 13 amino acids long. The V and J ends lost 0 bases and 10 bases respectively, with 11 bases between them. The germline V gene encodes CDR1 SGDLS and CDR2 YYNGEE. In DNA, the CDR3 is TGTGCCAGCAGCGTAGGAACAGGGACCGAGCAGTTCTTC. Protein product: CASSVGTGTEQFF.

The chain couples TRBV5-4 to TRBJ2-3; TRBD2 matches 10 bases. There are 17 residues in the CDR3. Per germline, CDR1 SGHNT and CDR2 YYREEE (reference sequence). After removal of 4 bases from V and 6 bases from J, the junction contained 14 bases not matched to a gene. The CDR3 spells CASSPRTSGPRADTQYF. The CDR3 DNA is TGTGCCAGCAGCCCCCGGACTAGCGGACCCCGAGCCGATACGCAGTATTTT.

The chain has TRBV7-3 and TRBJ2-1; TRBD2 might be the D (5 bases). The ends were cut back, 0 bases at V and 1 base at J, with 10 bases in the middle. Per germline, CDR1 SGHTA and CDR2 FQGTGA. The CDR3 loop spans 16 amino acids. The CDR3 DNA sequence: TGTGCCAGCAGCTTAACGAGCGGAATATCCTACAATGAGCAGTTCTTC. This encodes CASSLTSGISYNEQFF.